Below, 8 T cell receptor beta chains from the same sample are listed, as sequenced in a study of Ad26.COV2.S vaccination and SARS-CoV-2 variants listed by TCRdb under 2021. The library was built by means of the immunoSEQ multiplex PCR assay. In TCRdb, the immuneACCESS table is reduced to in-frame sequences with V and J assigned. These tables do not hold every clone; where another copy was compared, an unresolved V gene accounts for under half, and the others remain unexplained. For this sample there are approximately 480,000 clones; around 85% appear just once. Over 10% of the sample goes to the ten largest clones. Taken with the paper, the label for treatment or condition translates to: around 19 received Ad26.COV2.S at low or high dose, single or two shots; roughly 5 received placebo; per-sample allocation not given. For vaccine and placebo recipients, the sequenced repertoires came from samples collected on day 63 after the first injection.

The input for sequencing was peripheral blood, taken in a trial of Ad26.COV2.S vaccine versus placebo. The receptors derive from a person aged 18-65 years who received the Ad26.COV2.S COVID-19 vaccine or a placebo.

The rearrangement links TRBV6-6 to TRBJ1-4; TRBD1 matches 9 bases. Germline values: CDR1 MNHNY, CDR2 SVGAGI (reference sequence). CDR3 size: 15 residues. Trimming took 8 bases from V and 6 from J; bases not matched to a gene: 10. The CDR3 loop is CASGRTGARDEKLFF. CDR3 coding DNA: TGTGCCAGCGGGAGGACAGGGGCGCGGGATGAAAAACTGTTTTTT.

The V and J genes are TRBV5-6 and TRBJ2-7; D is unresolved. CDR3 length equals 14 residues. CDR1 is SGHDT, CDR2 YYEEEE, per germline. Deletions cut 0 bases from V and 7 bases from J, with 14 bases between. CDR3 in DNA: TGTGCCAGCAGCTTGGGGCTCCCCCTGGGGGAGCAGTACTTC. It yields the protein CASSLGLPLGEQYF.

V gene TRBV3-1 (or the pseudogene TRBV3-2) combines with J gene TRBJ2-5; a possible D gene is TRBD2 (5 bases). The germline gives CDR1 LGHDT, CDR2 YNNKEL (reference sequence). This CDR3 spans 16 amino acids. With 0 bases removed from V and 4 bases from J, the gap between germline ends came to 15 bases. The CDR3 DNA follows: TGTGCCAGCAGCCAAGATCGAAGGGAGCCGGGAGAGACCCAGTACTTC. This encodes CASSQDRREPGETQYF.

A single count supports this clone. The V call is TRBV7-8, the J call TRBJ2-3; TRBD2 agrees at 11 bases. The germline V gene has CDR1 SGHVS and CDR2 FQNEAQ. After removal of 0 bases from V and 3 bases from J, the junction contained 8 bases not matched to a gene. This CDR3 spans 18 amino acids. CDR3 sequence reads: CASSLAVSGRALTDTQYF. CDR3 in DNA: TGTGCCAGCAGCTTAGCGGTTAGCGGGAGGGCCCTAACAGATACGCAGTATTTT. Drawing the rest from reference TRBV7-8 and TRBJ2-3, the complete variable domain is GAGVSQSPRYKVAKRGQDVALRCDPISGHVSLFWYQQALGQGPEFLTYFQNEAQLDKSGLPSDRFFAERPEGSVSTLKIQRTQQEDSAVYLCASSLAVSGRALTDTQYFGPGTRLTVL.

This clone was detected a few times. The V and J genes are TRBV19 and TRBJ2-7; 13 nucleotides match TRBD2. Germline assignment: CDR1 LNHDA and CDR2 SQIVND (reference sequence). After removal of 5 bases from V and 3 bases from J, the junction contained 4 bases not matched to a gene. This CDR3 has 15 residues. The CDR3 sequence is CASSDGLAGVYEQYF. CDR3 DNA sequence: TGTGCCAGTAGTGACGGACTAGCGGGAGTCTACGAGCAGTACTTC. The complete variable domain, with remaining parts taken from reference TRBV19 and TRBJ2-7, reads DGGITQSPKYLFRKEGQNVTLSCEQNLNHDAMYWYRQDPGQGLRLIYYSQIVNDFQKGDIAEGYSVSREKKESFPLTVTSAQKNPTAFYLCASSDGLAGVYEQYFGPGTRLTVT.

The chain joins TRBV28 to TRBJ1-5; D is undetermined. V shed 7 bases and J shed 6 bases, with 13 bases lying between them. This CDR3 contains 13 residues. Germline lookup yields CDR1 MDHEN and CDR2 SYDVKM. CDR3 DNA sequence: TGTGCCAGCACCCTTCCCCGGTCTCAGCCCCAGCATTTT. Encoded protein: CASTLPRSQPQHF.

The rearrangement joins TRBV5-1 to TRBJ2-1; 7 bases map to TRBD2. The CDR3 consists of 14 residues. Per germline, CDR1 SGHRS and CDR2 YFSETQ. The V and J ends lost 1 base and 3 bases, in that order; junction bases with no gene match: 1. The DNA of the CDR3 is TGCGCCAGCAGCTTGACTAGCGTCTACAATGAGCAGTTCTTC. Protein sequence: CASSLTSVYNEQFF.

The J gene is TRBJ1-1, the V gene TRBV6-5; D remains ambiguous. This CDR3 comprises 15 residues. Per the germline V gene, CDR1 is MNHEY and CDR2 is SVGAGI. The germline V and J ends were trimmed by 0 bases and 4 bases, with 12 bases remaining between them. CDR3 amino acids: CASSYSTGLITEAFF. The CDR3 DNA sequence: TGTGCCAGCAGTTACTCGACCGGGCTGATCACTGAAGCTTTCTTT.